The 29 T cell receptor beta chains in this list originate from one sample, sequenced in a study of blood T cell repertoires in COVID-19. Repertoires were generated with immunoSEQ multiplex PCR, while TCRdb's copy carries only in-frame clones and drops some. Here the sample spans some 250,000 clones, around 83% being singletons. The material sequenced was peripheral blood. Source of these receptors: a man older than 75 with acute or convalescent COVID-19.

The chain uses TRBV28 and TRBJ1-6; 8 nucleotides align to TRBD1. In germline, CDR1 is MDHEN, CDR2 SYDVKM. V gave up 7 bases and J gave up 2 bases; unmatched junction bases: 4. The CDR3 loop spans 15 amino acids. The CDR3 nucleotides read TGTGCCAGCAACGACAGGGGTCCCTATAATTCACCCCTCCACTTT. Protein sequence: CASNDRGPYNSPLHF.

V and J are TRBV5-1 and TRBJ2-1; 7 bases are a match to TRBD2. CDR1 and CDR2 from the germline V gene are SGHRS and YFSETQ. This CDR3 comprises 15 residues. V shed 0 bases and J 5 bases; nucleotides not matched to a gene: 5. CDR3 amino acids: CASSLGPSGDNEQFF. The CDR3 DNA reads TGCGCCAGCAGCTTGGGTCCTAGCGGCGACAATGAGCAGTTCTTC.

The chain couples TRBV9 to TRBJ1-6; 10 nucleotides align to TRBD1. CDR1 SGDLS and CDR2 YYNGEE come from the germline V gene. This CDR3 has 13 residues. With 6 bases clipped from V and 13 bases from J, the junction kept 7 bases outside the gene matches. In DNA, the CDR3 is TGTGCCAGCACCGGACAGGGGGGTGATCCCCTCCACTTT. It translates to CASTGQGGDPLHF.

The chain joins TRBV20-1 to TRBJ2-4, with D perhaps TRBD1 (6 bases). There are 13 residues in the CDR3. Trimming left V 6 bases short and J 1 base short, with 10 bases between. Germline lookup yields CDR1 DFQATT and CDR2 SNEGSKA (reference sequence). CDR3 bases: TGCAGTGCCAGTCAGGGGGCCAAAAACATTCAGTACTTC. Translated: CSASQGAKNIQYF.

This clone has only one observation. The chain employs TRBV12-3 or TRBV12-4 and TRBJ1-1; D not resolved. Trimming shortened V by 4 bases and J by 1 base, and 7 bases separated the two germline ends. The CDR3 contains 13 residues. The CDR3 sequence: CASSYAPNTEAFF. CDR3 coding DNA: TGTGCCAGCAGTTATGCGCCGAACACTGAAGCTTTCTTT.

The chain has TRBV4-2 and TRBJ2-3; 7 bases line up with TRBD2. This CDR3 spans 15 amino acids. With V trimmed by 1 base and J by 3 bases, 4 bases remained unmatched. CDR1 and CDR2 from the germline V gene are LGHNA and YNFKEQ. The CDR3 loop is CASSQGGSGTDTQYF. The DNA of the CDR3 is TGTGCCAGCAGCCAAGGCGGGAGCGGAACAGATACGCAGTATTTT.

The J gene is TRBJ2-1, the V gene TRBV2; TRBD2 matches at 8 bases. The CDR3 has 15 residues. Germline trimming cut 7 bases from V and 0 bases from J; bases unmatched to any gene: 5. CDR1 is SNHLY, CDR2 FYNNEI, per germline. The CDR3 loop is CASIKRGSSYNEQFF. In nucleotides, the CDR3 is TGTGCCAGCATAAAGCGGGGGAGCTCCTACAATGAGCAGTTCTTC.

The chain employs TRBV7-2 and TRBJ1-1, with D maybe TRBD1 (5 bases). This CDR3 spans 16 amino acids. Germline values: CDR1 SGHTA, CDR2 FQGNSA. V was pared by 5 bases and J by 4 bases, with 20 bases between. CDR3 DNA sequence: TGTGCCAGCAGCCTAATGGGACTCAGGATTACCACTGAAGCTTTCTTT. Translated: CASSLMGLRITTEAFF.

The chain carries TRBV19 and TRBJ1-4; D not resolved. Trimming removed 1 base from V and 9 bases from J, with 3 bases in between. CDR3 length: 11 residues. The germline V gene encodes CDR1 LNHDA and CDR2 SQIVND (reference sequence). This CDR3 is CASSIGQKLFF. CDR3 nucleotides: TGTGCCAGTAGTATAGGGCAAAAACTGTTTTTT.

The rearrangement joins TRBV6-1 to TRBJ1-2, with D tentatively TRBD1 (5 bases). CDR3 length equals 14 residues. Germline CDR1 reads MNHNS; CDR2 reads SASEGT. V was shortened by 3 bases and J by 8 bases, with 16 bases between the two germline ends. The CDR3 reads CASSDVGLAAGYTF. The CDR3 nucleotides read TGTGCCAGCAGTGATGTGGGACTTGCGGCGGGCTACACCTTC.

V usage is TRBV28 and J usage is TRBJ1-6; D might be TRBD1 (5 bases). The V gene's germline CDR1 is MDHEN and CDR2 SYDVKM. Trimming cost V 4 bases and J 7 bases, with 11 bases left between them. This CDR3 has 14 residues. CDR3 residues: CASSSDILNSPLHF. The CDR3 nucleotides read TGTGCCAGCAGTTCGGACATTTTGAATTCACCCCTCCACTTT.

This clone was observed once. The chain uses TRBV19 and TRBJ2-5, with D perhaps matching TRBD2 (7 bases). CDR3 length equals 14 residues. In germline, CDR1 is LNHDA, CDR2 SQIVND (reference sequence). V dropped 2 bases and J dropped 5 bases, with 12 bases sitting between them. As DNA, the CDR3 is TGTGCCAGTAGTATAAAGGGGGGGCCGGAGACCCAGTACTTC. It is translated as CASSIKGGPETQYF.

The CDR3 region has the DNA TGTGCCAGCAGGGTGACAAGAAGCTCCTACAATGAGCAGTTCTTC. It is translated as CASRVTRSSYNEQFF. The gene calls are TRBV6-5 and TRBJ2-1; D unclear. The germline gives CDR1 MNHEY, CDR2 SVGAGI. The CDR3 runs 15 residues. The ends were cut back, 6 bases at V and 0 bases at J, with 12 bases in the middle.

The CDR3 here is CASSQLRGATDTQYF. DNA for the CDR3: TGTGCCAGCAGCCAACTGCGGGGGGCCACAGATACGCAGTATTTT. V and J are TRBV3-1 (or the pseudogene TRBV3-2) and TRBJ2-3, with 8 bases lining up with TRBD2. V trimming: 2 bases; J trimming: 2 bases; junction bases outside the gene matches: 3. Germline V gene sequence: CDR1 LGHDT, CDR2 YNNKEL (reference sequence). This CDR3 comprises 15 residues.

This clone has more than one count but fewer than ten. This chain joins TRBV4-2 and TRBJ2-5; 12 bases fit TRBD2. The V gene end was trimmed by 4 bases and the J gene end by 2 bases; junction bases not matched to a gene: 2. This CDR3 spans 15 amino acids. From germline, CDR1 is LGHNA and CDR2 YNFKEQ. CDR3: CASSLGTSGQETQYF. DNA of the CDR3: TGTGCCAGCAGCCTGGGGACTAGCGGGCAAGAGACCCAGTACTTC.

The gene calls are TRBV5-1 and TRBJ2-5; D unresolved. This CDR3 has 15 amino acids. Germline V gene sequence: CDR1 SGHRS, CDR2 YFSETQ. V shed 4 bases and J shed 1 base, with 14 bases lying between them. CDR3 nucleotide sequence: TGCGCCAGCAGCCCCCTTTATTCGGTCCAAGAGACCCAGTACTTC. It specifies CASSPLYSVQETQYF.

This clone has a single count. The chain carries TRBV2 and TRBJ1-1, with TRBD1 matching 8 bases. J lost 4 bases, V lost 3 bases, and 7 bases had no gene match. The CDR3 runs 15 residues. Germline lookup yields CDR1 SNHLY and CDR2 FYNNEI. In nucleotides, the CDR3 is TGTGCCAGCAGTGACCAGGGACAGGATTTCACTGAAGCTTTCTTT. Translation: CASSDQGQDFTEAFF.

The rearrangement uses TRBV30 and TRBJ2-7, with 7 bases matching TRBD1. Per the germline V gene, CDR1 is GTSNPN and CDR2 is SVGIG (reference sequence). The CDR3 extends over 14 amino acids. Trimming cost V 3 bases and J 1 base; bases outside gene matches: 6. CDR3 loop: CAWSRDSQSYEQYF. The CDR3 DNA follows: TGTGCCTGGAGCCGGGACAGCCAGTCCTACGAGCAGTACTTC.

This chain joins TRBV11-2 and TRBJ2-2; TRBD2 matches at 10 bases. The V gene end was trimmed by 5 bases and the J gene end by 3 bases; junction bases not matched to a gene: 12. In germline, CDR1 is SGHAT, CDR2 FQNNGV. The CDR3 contains 18 residues. CDR3 sequence reads: CASSPRGLARSYTGELFF. DNA for the CDR3: TGTGCCAGCAGCCCGCGGGGACTAGCGCGTTCGTACACCGGGGAGCTGTTTTTT.

The rearrangement links TRBV30 to TRBJ1-1; TRBD1 is a possible D gene (5 bases). With 3 bases removed from V and 1 base from J, the gap between germline ends came to 9 bases. Germline V gene sequence: CDR1 GTSNPN, CDR2 SVGIG (reference sequence). The CDR3 contains 13 residues. CDR3 nucleotide sequence: TGTGCCTGGAGGGAGGGGAAGAACACTGAAGCTTTCTTT. Encoded protein: CAWREGKNTEAFF.

The V gene is TRBV3-1 (or the pseudogene TRBV3-2), the J gene TRBJ1-6, with D maybe TRBD1 (6 bases). Trimming took off 1 base at V and 7 bases at J, with 11 bases between the two ends. Germline V gene sequence: CDR1 LGHDT, CDR2 YNNKEL (reference sequence). The CDR3 has 15 amino acids. The CDR3 loop is CASSQGTEPNSPLHF. CDR3 DNA: TGTGCCAGCAGCCAAGGGACAGAACCGAATTCACCCCTCCACTTT.

The chain has TRBV28 and TRBJ2-3, with D possibly being TRBD1 (6 bases). Germline V gene sequence: CDR1 MDHEN, CDR2 SYDVKM. The CDR3 is made up of 15 amino acids. Deletions cut 1 base from V and 1 base from J, with 9 bases between. CDR3 sequence reads: CASSLSHRGTDTQYF. Here the CDR3 DNA reads TGTGCCAGCAGTTTATCCCACAGGGGCACAGATACGCAGTATTTT.

V and J are TRBV21-1 and TRBJ1-6. TRBV21-1 is listed as a pseudogene. This CDR3 contains 15 residues. CDR3 residues: CASSKERGLGSPLHF. The CDR3 nucleotides read TGTGCCAGCAGCAAAGAACGGGGATTGGGTTCACCCCTCCACTTT.

This chain uses TRBV5-1 with TRBJ2-2; D possibly corresponds to TRBD2 (6 bases). CDR1 and CDR2 (germline): SGHRS, YFSETQ. V was clipped by 4 bases and J by 6 bases, with 16 bases between them. CDR3 length: 15 residues. This CDR3 is CASSGGASAPGELFF. For the CDR3, the DNA is TGCGCCAGCAGCGGCGGGGCTTCTGCCCCCGGGGAGCTGTTTTTT.

V usage is TRBV7-8 and J usage is TRBJ1-3; no firm D call. CDR3 length: 13 amino acids. CDR1 is SGHVS, CDR2 FQNEAQ, per germline. Trimming stripped 1 base from V and 7 bases from J, with 8 bases between. The CDR3 spells CASSLGSGNTIYF. The CDR3 DNA follows: TGTGCCAGCAGCTTAGGTTCGGGGAACACCATATATTTT.

In DNA form, the CDR3 reads TGTGCCAGCAGTTTATTAGGGACAGGGGGCCACGAGCAGTACTTC. Translation gives CASSLLGTGGHEQYF. The rearrangement links TRBV28 to TRBJ2-7; 12 bases line up with TRBD1. The V segment lost 1 base and the J segment 5 bases; nucleotides outside the gene matches: 3. Germline CDR1 reads MDHEN; CDR2 reads SYDVKM. There are 15 residues in the CDR3.

This clone was seen once. One end of the junction does not line up with germline, which may come from a read error. V gene TRBV7-7 combines with J gene TRBJ1-5; 8 bases agree with TRBD1. The CDR3 contains 18 residues. Germline assignment: CDR1 SSHAT and CDR2 FNYEAQ (reference sequence). CDR3 sequence: CASSSMTGALYSNQPQHF. DNA for the CDR3: TGTGCTAGCAGCTCCATGACAGGGGCCCTCTATAGCAATCAGCCCCAGCATTTT.

The rearrangement uses TRBV23-1 and TRBJ2-3; 14 bases match TRBD2. TRBV23-1 is an open reading frame whose function is uncertain. This CDR3 region has 20 residues. Trimming took 2 bases from V and 0 from J; bases not matched to a gene: 10. The CDR3 is CASSQTQTSGRAFSTDTQYF. In nucleotides, the CDR3 is TGCGCCAGCAGTCAAACCCAGACTAGCGGGAGGGCCTTTAGCACAGATACGCAGTATTTT.

This clone has only one observation. The chain recombines TRBV5-1 with TRBJ2-3; tentatively, D is TRBD1 (5 bases). The CDR3 loop spans 18 amino acids. V lost 0 bases to trimming and J lost 5 bases, with 22 bases between them. Germline V CDR1 and CDR2: SGHRS, YFSETQ. The CDR3 bases are TGCGCCAGCAGCTTGGGGGGCTCGACCCCGGCCCAGAAAGATACGCAGTATTTT. Residues: CASSLGGSTPAQKDTQYF. Variable domain in full (rest from reference TRBV5-1 and TRBJ2-3): KAGVTQTPRYLIKTRGQQVTLSCSPISGHRSVSWYQQTPGQGLQFLFEYFSETQRNKGNFPGRFSGRQFSNSRSEMNVSTLELGDSALYLCASSLGGSTPAQKDTQYFGPGTRLTVL.